Listed below are T cell receptor beta chains from one sample, sequenced in a study of shared clonotypes between healthy human individuals. Clones were sequenced by immunoSEQ multiplex PCR, and TCRdb holds only the in-frame ones, with some missing. The sample lists some 470,000 clones, around 78% seen once, with under 15% in the top ten. The sample was PBMCs. These receptors were taken from a woman in her thirties or forties in good health. Some clones in this sample may be carry-over from other donors' samples. Each CDR3 is given with its conserved first and last residue. The order of the fields is V gene, J gene, D gene, clone size, CDR3 DNA, CDR3 protein. A D gene is named only where the DNA matches it firmly. The size entry is marked missing in some rows and otherwise reads once, few, many or a size class.

TRBV5-1,TRBJ1-2,TRBD1,-,TGCGCCAGCAGCGGGACAGTTTATGGCTACACCTTC,CASSGTVYGYTF
TRBV27,TRBJ1-2,-,few,TGTGCCAGCAGTTTTACAGGGAACTATGGCTACACCTTC,CASSFTGNYGYTF
TRBV5-1,TRBJ2-7,-,-,TGCGCCAGCAGCCCCCGACTGAACTACGAGCAGTACTTC,CASSPRLNYEQYF
TRBV18,TRBJ1-1,-,few,TGTGCCAGCCGGAGGGACATGAACACTGAAGCTTTCTTT,CASRRDMNTEAFF
TRBV5-1,TRBJ2-7,-,-,TGCGCCAGCAGCTTTAGAGGTGGCGAAAGAGGCGAGCAGTACTTC,CASSFRGGERGEQYF
TRBV6-1,TRBJ2-2,TRBD1,-,TGTGCCAGCTCAGGGGGAGCCCTGATTCTGGGGCGGTTTTTT,CASSGGALILGRFF
TRBV10-1,TRBJ2-7,-,once,TGCGCTAGCAGTGAGTGGCCCCGGGGCGAGCAGTACTTC,CASSEWPRGEQYF
TRBV15,TRBJ1-1,-,-,TGTGCCACCAGCAGAGATATAGGGCAGGGTAAGGCGGCTTTCTTT,CATSRDIGQGKAAFF
TRBV6-6,TRBJ1-5,TRBD1,-,TGTGCCAGCACGCGGGACAGGGGGAACAATCAGCCCCAGCATTTT,CASTRDRGNNQPQHF
TRBV29-1,TRBJ1-1,-,once,TGCAGCGTTGATTTATCGGGCTACACTGAAGCTTTCTTT,CSVDLSGYTEAFF
TRBV5-4,TRBJ2-5,-,-,TGTGCCAGCAAGCCCAAACCTGAGGAGACCCAGTACTTC,CASKPKPEETQYF
TRBV28,TRBJ2-3,-,-,TGTGCCGGAGGGGGCCTGGGAGACACAGATACGCAGTATTTT,CAGGGLGDTDTQYF
TRBV28,TRBJ1-1,-,-,TGTGCCAGCAGTTTAAGGGCCTTGAACACTGAAGCTTTCTTT,CASSLRALNTEAFF
TRBV6-5,TRBJ1-2,TRBD1,-,TGTGCCAGCAGCAGACAGGGTTGGAATGGCTACACCTTC,CASSRQGWNGYTF
TRBV27,TRBJ2-7,TRBD2,-,TGTGCCAGCAGTTCCCATAGCGGGAAGAGCTCCTACGAGCAGTACTTC,CASSSHSGKSSYEQYF
TRBV6-1,TRBJ1-4,-,once,TGTGCCAGCAGTGCGGGGGGCGCAGCTAATGAAAAACTGTTTTTT,CASSAGGAANEKLFF
TRBV7-2,TRBJ2-1,-,-,TGTGCCAGCAGCTTTGGCGGCCTAATGTACAATGAGCAGTTCTTC,CASSFGGLMYNEQFF
TRBV7-2,TRBJ1-2,-,-,TGTGCCAGCAGCCCCGCTGGCAGGCGTAACTATGGCTACACCTTC,CASSPAGRRNYGYTF